Given below is one TCR beta chain in context. Its antigen is still unknown. The germline V gene encodes CDR1 SGHRS and CDR2 YFSETQ. V was clipped by 7 bases and J by 7 bases, with 14 bases between them. The CDR3 consists of 12 residues. This sample was included in a study of cytotoxic CD8 clonotypes in ibrutinib-treated CLL. The wider study: Over 9 relapsed/refractory, some 15 treatment-naive; around 18 IGHV unmutated.

Findings and caveats of the study: The study found public clonotypes uncommon, contracting or stable on treatment.

Roughly 2 micrograms of genomic DNA from cryopreserved PBMCs went into TCR beta libraries. Assay: immunoSEQ multiplex PCR; the TCRdb copy retains only in-frame clones and omits some. The sample has fewer than 400,000 clones, about 61% seen once; the top ten hold roughly 6.3%. This TCR was sampled from a human donor with chronic lymphocytic leukemia. The rearrangement joins TRBV5-1 to TRBJ1-2, with D possibly being TRBD1 (6 bases). Sequenced here: PBMCs, sampled after 36 months of ibrutinib treatment. The CDR3 reads CASFQGRSGYTF. The DNA of the CDR3 is TGCGCCAGCTTCCAGGGGAGGAGTGGCTACACCTTC.